Sequencing of this T cell receptor beta chain was carried out in a study of blood T cell repertoires in COVID-19. Sequencing was performed with immunoSEQ multiplex PCR; in TCRdb, only in-frame clones are kept and a portion is missing. The sample carries some 390,000 clones, 70% to 90% recorded once. This CDR3 has 15 residues. Trimming cost V 2 bases and J 8 bases, with 16 bases left between them. Germline CDR1 is SGHNT and CDR2 is YENEEA. The chain has TRBV11-3 and TRBJ2-1; D not certain. The sequencing input was peripheral blood. This TCR was sampled from a woman aged 40-49 years with COVID-19, enrolled during active disease. The CDR3 protein is CASSLSRGSFDEQFF. For the CDR3, the DNA is TGTGCCAGCAGCTTAAGTCGAGGAAGTTTCGATGAGCAGTTCTTC. Complete variable domain (other parts from reference TRBV11-3 and TRBJ2-1): EAGVVQSPRYKIIEKKQPVAFWCNPISGHNTLYWYLQNLGQGPELLIRYENEEAVDDSQLPKDRFSAERLKGVDSTLKIQPAELGDSAVYLCASSLSRGSFDEQFFGPGTRLTVL.